This T cell receptor (beta chain) was identified in a study of early T cells in non-severe SARS-CoV-2 infection. At the level of the study: Sequencing input comprised bulk RNA from unsorted whole blood; chain pairing was not available.

The table lists this clonotype with many counts. The antigen remains unidentified. Whole-study results and caveats: The matching step, a VDJdb search, favored anti-spike CD8 responses and missed private and CD4 specificities.

The CDR3 has 16 residues. The V gene lost 0 bases and the J gene lost 8 bases, with 17 bases spanning the gap. Germline V CDR1 and CDR2: KGHSH, LQKENI. Attachment of unique molecular identifiers was made to individual cDNA molecules. From the 5' RACE reads, TCRdb called clonotypes with MiXCR, one entry per CDR3 protein. The data show about 35,000 distinct CDR3 sequences, less than 7% seen once. The chain uses TRBV18 and TRBJ2-1; D remains ambiguous. This specimen was whole blood, taken at baseline. The sequence was obtained from an adult who was a healthcare worker with PCR-confirmed SARS-CoV-2 infection or an uninfected control (not recorded which). In DNA, the CDR3 is TGTGCCAGCTCACCACCGTGGCTTCCTAGTAGTCATGAGCAGTTCTTC. This encodes CASSPPWLPSSHEQFF.